This T cell receptor beta chain was captured by sequencing in a study of regulatory T cells in long-lasting Graves disease. This clonotype was counted many times. Time point defined: newly diagnosed GD, antithyroid drugs for less than 3 months. Making the TCR library involved RNA that had been extracted from PBMCs. In building TCR beta libraries, iRepertoire HTBI primers were used together with Arm-PCR of CDR3 regions. Via MiXCR, TCRdb re-called the multiplex PCR reads, giving one row per CDR3 protein. Here the sample spans roughly 500,000 distinct CDR3 sequences, roughly 13% being singletons. The CDR3 extends over 15 amino acids. Looked up from germline, CDR1 is MNHEY and CDR2 is SVGAGI. The V end was cut by 0 bases, the J end by 4 bases, with 10 bases between. These records were also assigned to another study, of T cells in Graves' hyperthyroidism and ophthalmopathy. Per that paper: The HTBI primer set was used in a first-round RT-PCR of the TCR CDR3. Most expanded thyroid clonotypes above 0.001 recurred in blood.

The chain recombines TRBV6-5 with TRBJ2-1; D is unclear. The sample here was peripheral blood mononuclear cells (PBMCs), taken at new diagnosis, from a patient treated with antithyroid drugs. The source of this sequence is a man aged 30 to 39 with Graves disease. The CDR3 is CASSYSGVGYNEQFF. The DNA for the CDR3 is TGTGCCAGCAGTTACTCAGGTGTGGGTTACAATGAGCAGTTCTTC.